One TCR beta chain is described in this entry. The antigen is unknown. Based on CD45RO/CCR7/CD25/CD127/CD95/CD27, CD4+ regulatory, stem cell-like memory, naive and central memory cells were sorted. These data originate in a study of beta chain features in type 1 diabetes. Overall study results and limits: Within each of all four CD4+ subsets, Type 1 diabetes patients had TCRB CDR3s that were moderately but significantly shorter.

TCRB transcripts that were expressed got sequenced, as all of the isolated RNA had been reverse transcribed. Some clones are missing from TCRdb's copy, which holds only in-frame ones; the method was immunoSEQ multiplex PCR. The data show about 340,000 clones, roughly 8.8% seen once. The CDR3 contains 16 residues. Trimming took 7 bases from V and 7 from J; bases not matched to a gene: 14. Germline CDR1 reads SGHTA; CDR2 reads FQGNSA. Sequenced: central memory CD4+ T cells from blood. The sequence derives from a man between 25 and 39 years old with type 1 diabetes. The V gene is TRBV7-2, the J gene TRBJ2-7, with 12 bases matching TRBD1. The CDR3 protein is CASTPSPGQGAEEQYF. In nucleotides, the CDR3 is TGTGCCAGCACCCCAAGTCCGGGACAGGGGGCGGAAGAGCAGTACTTC. The full variable domain, completed using reference TRBV7-2 and TRBJ2-7, is GAGVSQSPSNKVTEKGKDVELRCDPISGHTALYWYRQSLGQGLEFLIYFQGNSAPDKSGLPSDRFSAERTGGSVSTLTIQRTQQEDSAVYLCASTPSPGQGAEEQYFGPGTRLTVT.